These 9 T cell receptor beta chains came from one sample sequenced in a study of cytomegalovirus exposure and HLA in healthy donors. Use of 60 Vbeta and 13 Jbeta primers characterized the PCR. Libraries were prepared by immunoSEQ multiplex PCR; TCRdb keeps only in-frame clonotypes and omits some of them. The table lists 150,000 to 200,000 clones, around three quarters of them singletons. Sequenced material: PBMCs. Source of these receptors: a woman in her forties or fifties in good health and CMV-seronegative.

The genes are TRBV7-9 and TRBJ2-1; possible D gene TRBD2, 6 bases. Germline V gives CDR1 SEHNR, CDR2 FQNEAQ (reference sequence). The CDR3 is 13 residues long. V was clipped by 3 bases and J by 10 bases, with 13 bases between them. CDR3 DNA: TGTGCCAGCAGCTTGGGACTCCCCGAAGAGCAGTTCTTC. This sequence encodes CASSLGLPEEQFF.

This chain joins TRBV7-9 and TRBJ1-1; 7 nucleotides agree with TRBD1. The CDR3 has 17 residues. The germline CDR1 and CDR2 sequences are SEHNR and FQNEAQ (reference sequence). The V and J ends lost 1 base and 1 base, in that order; junction bases with no gene match: 9. The CDR3 spells CASSLVAGGGGNTEAFF. Written as DNA, the CDR3 is TGTGCCAGCAGCTTAGTAGCGGGAGGGGGCGGGAACACTGAAGCTTTCTTT.

The V gene is TRBV6-5, the J gene TRBJ1-5; 7 nucleotides match TRBD1. Germline CDR1 MNHEY, CDR2 SVGAGI. V shed 2 bases, J shed 8 bases, and the junction held 3 bases outside the gene matches. CDR3 length: 13 residues. The CDR3 region is CASSYGQVEPQHF. Written as DNA, the CDR3 is TGTGCCAGCAGTTACGGACAGGTGGAGCCCCAGCATTTT.

CDR3 bases: TGTGCCAGCAGCGCCCTTATTCCAGGGATCGAGCAGTACTTC. It yields the protein CASSALIPGIEQYF. The chain recombines TRBV7-8 with TRBJ2-7; the D gene is possibly TRBD1 (5 bases). V lost 5 bases to trimming and J lost 6 bases, with 17 bases between them. CDR1 is SGHVS, CDR2 FQNEAQ, per germline. The CDR3 is made up of 14 amino acids.

V gene TRBV15 combines with J gene TRBJ2-5, with 10 bases lining up with TRBD2. CDR3 length: 16 residues. V shed 0 bases, J shed 5 bases, and the junction held 6 bases outside the gene matches. Germline lookup yields CDR1 LNHNV and CDR2 YYDKDF (reference sequence). CDR3: CATSRDRTSGKETQYF. The CDR3 DNA follows: TGTGCCACCAGCAGAGATCGAACTAGCGGGAAGGAGACCCAGTACTTC. Looking up the rest from reference TRBV15 and TRBJ2-5 gives the full variable domain: DAMVIQNPRYQVTQFGKPVTLSCSQTLNHNVMYWYQQKSSQAPKLLFHYYDKDFNNEADTPDNFQSRRPNTSFCFLDIRSPGLGDTAMYLCATSRDRTSGKETQYFGPGTRLLVL.

The chain employs TRBV10-1 and TRBJ2-5; D is uncertain. The ends were cut back, 2 bases at V and 3 bases at J, with 7 bases in the middle. From germline, CDR1 is WNHNN and CDR2 SYGVQD (reference sequence). The CDR3 is 13 residues long. The DNA of the CDR3 is TGCGCCAGCAGTGAGAACCCTAAAGAGACCCAGTACTTC. It codes for CASSENPKETQYF.

This chain joins TRBV11-2 and TRBJ2-1; TRBD2 matches at 8 bases. CDR3 size: 16 residues. After removal of 0 bases from V and 5 bases from J, the junction contained 6 bases not matched to a gene. CDR1 and CDR2 (germline): SGHAT, FQNNGV. CDR3 loop: CASSLEYSGVNNEQFF. DNA for the CDR3: TGTGCCAGCAGCTTAGAGTATAGCGGGGTAAACAATGAGCAGTTCTTC.

The V and J genes are TRBV19 and TRBJ1-5; D unclear. The length of the CDR3 is 14 residues. From germline, CDR1 is LNHDA and CDR2 SQIVND (reference sequence). V lost 3 bases and J lost 1, with 7 bases in between. For the CDR3, the DNA is TGTGCCAGTAGTATCGGAGGGAGCAATCAGCCCCAGCATTTT. Protein: CASSIGGSNQPQHF.

The gene calls are TRBV6-5 and TRBJ1-5, with D possibly being TRBD1 (6 bases). The CDR3 is 13 amino acids. Germline assignment: CDR1 MNHEY and CDR2 SVGAGI. Between the trimmed V and J ends, which lost 5 bases and 5 bases, there was a span of 10 bases. CDR3 nucleotide sequence: TGTGCCAGCAGTGGGGGCGGAGATCAGCCCCAGCATTTT. It encodes CASSGGGDQPQHF.